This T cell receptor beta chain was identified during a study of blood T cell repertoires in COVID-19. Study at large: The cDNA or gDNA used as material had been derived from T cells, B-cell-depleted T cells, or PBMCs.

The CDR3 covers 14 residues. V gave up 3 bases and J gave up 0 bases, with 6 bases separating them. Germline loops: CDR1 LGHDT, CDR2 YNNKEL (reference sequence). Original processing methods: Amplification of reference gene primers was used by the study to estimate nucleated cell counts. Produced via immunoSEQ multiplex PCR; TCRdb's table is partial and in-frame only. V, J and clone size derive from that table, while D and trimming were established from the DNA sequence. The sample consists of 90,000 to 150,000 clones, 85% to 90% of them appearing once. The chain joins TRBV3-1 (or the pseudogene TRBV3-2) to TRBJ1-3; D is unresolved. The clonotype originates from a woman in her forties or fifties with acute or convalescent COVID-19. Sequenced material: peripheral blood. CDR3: CASSQSVSGNTIYF. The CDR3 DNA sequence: TGTGCCAGCAGCCAGTCAGTCTCTGGAAACACCATATATTTT.